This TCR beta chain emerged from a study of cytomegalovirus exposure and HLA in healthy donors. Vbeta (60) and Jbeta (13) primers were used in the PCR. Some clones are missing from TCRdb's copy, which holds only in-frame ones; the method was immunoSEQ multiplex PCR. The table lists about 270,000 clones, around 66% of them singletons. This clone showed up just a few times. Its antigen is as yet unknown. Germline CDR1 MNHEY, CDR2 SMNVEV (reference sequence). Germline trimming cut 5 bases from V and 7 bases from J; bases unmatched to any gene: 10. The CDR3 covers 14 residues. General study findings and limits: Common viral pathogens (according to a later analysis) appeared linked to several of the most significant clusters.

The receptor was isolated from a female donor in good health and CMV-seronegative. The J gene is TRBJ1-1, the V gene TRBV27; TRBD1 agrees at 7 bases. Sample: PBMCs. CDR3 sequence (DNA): TGTGCCAGCAGTCCACGCGGGACAGAGGATGAAGCTTTCTTT. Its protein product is CASSPRGTEDEAFF.